A selection of T cell receptor beta chains follows, all from one sample in a study of OX40 agonist ivuxolimab in advanced cancers. Some clones are missing from TCRdb's copy, which holds only in-frame ones; the method was immunoSEQ multiplex PCR. Of roughly 20,000 clones in the sample, 84% were seen once. The source was CD4+ or CD8+ T cells sorted from blood, collected in a trial of the OX40 agonist ivuxolimab. All receptors come from an adult with an advanced solid tumor such as melanoma, head and neck, liver or kidney cancer. Both conserved end residues are trimmed from each CDR3.

v_gene: TRBV4-2; j_gene: TRBJ1-2; CDR3aa: ASSQEWAQIHYGYT
v_gene: TRBV10-1; j_gene: TRBJ2-1; CDR3aa: ASSDGTSGNNEQF
v_gene: TRBV10-3; j_gene: TRBJ2-2; CDR3aa: ATSGSGNTGELF
v_gene: TRBV5-1; j_gene: TRBJ2-7; CDR3aa: ASSYQTSGRKNSYEQY
v_gene: TRBV10-3; j_gene: TRBJ2-7; CDR3aa: AISVAGGLAGGEQY
v_gene: TRBV7-3; j_gene: TRBJ2-3; CDR3aa: ASSLSLGGTDTQY
v_gene: TRBV6-6; j_gene: TRBJ1-1; CDR3aa: ASSYGGLDTEAF